A selection of T cell receptor beta chains follows, all from one sample in a study of blood T cell repertoires in COVID-19. This table comes from immunoSEQ multiplex PCR, and its TCRdb copy is limited to in-frame clones, with some not included. The table has roughly 430,000 clones, 70% to 90% seen once. The source material was PBMCs or T cells enriched from blood (not recorded which). All receptors derive from a woman in her thirties or forties with acute COVID-19. The CDR3 runs from the conserved cysteine through the conserved F or W. Each record gives: clone size, J gene, V gene, D gene, CDR3 protein, CDR3 DNA. D genes are given only for firm matches. Rows may omit the clone size; those that give it use once, few, many or a size class.

>once|TRBJ2-1|TRBV10-3|TRBD2
CAINAGGPNEQFF
TGTGCCATCAACGCGGGGGGGCCCAATGAGCAGTTCTTC
>-|TRBJ1-6|TRBV4-1|-
CASSQEEWAGEIYNSPLHF
TGCGCCAGCAGCCAAGAAGAATGGGCAGGGGAAATCTATAATTCACCCCTCCACTTT
>-|TRBJ2-5|TRBV2|-
CASSGGYQETQYF
TGTGCCAGCAGTGGAGGGTACCAAGAGACCCAGTACTTC
>-|TRBJ1-2|TRBV5-4|-
CASSFRGFSYGYTF
TGTGCCAGCAGCTTCAGAGGGTTCTCTTATGGCTACACCTTC
>-|TRBJ1-1|TRBV3-1/TRBV3-2|TRBD1
CASSHGDRNTEAFF
TGTGCCAGCAGCCACGGGGACAGGAACACTGAAGCTTTCTTT
>once|TRBJ2-1|TRBV2|TRBD2
CASKLAVNYNEQFF
TGTGCCAGCAAACTAGCGGTCAACTACAATGAGCAGTTCTTC
>once|TRBJ2-5|TRBV5-4|-
CASSLVQQETQYF
TGTGCCAGCAGCTTGGTTCAACAAGAGACCCAGTACTTC
>-|TRBJ2-7|TRBV7-9|-
CASSSAGQSYEQYF
TGTGCCAGCAGCTCTGCGGGGCAGTCCTACGAGCAGTACTTC
>-|TRBJ1-1|TRBV29-1|-
CSVKPGGDTEAFF
TGCAGCGTCAAACCCGGGGGAGACACTGAAGCTTTCTTT
>once|TRBJ2-1|TRBV7-8|-
CASSHSPWRGEQFF
TGTGCCAGCAGCCATAGCCCCTGGCGCGGGGAGCAGTTCTTC
>-|TRBJ2-3|TRBV7-2|TRBD2
CASSRGLAGGPGADTQYF
TGTGCCAGCAGCCGGGGGCTAGCGGGGGGGCCCGGGGCAGATACGCAGTATTTT
>-|TRBJ1-2|TRBV25-1|-
CASSERGSGGYTF
TGTGCCAGCAGTGAACGGGGTTCCGGGGGCTACACCTTC